The rows below give T cell receptor beta chains drawn from one sample of a study of shared clonotypes between healthy human individuals. Measured with immunoSEQ multiplex PCR; TCRdb has only the in-frame clones, and not every one. The sample contains about 2.5 million clones, less than 95% of which appear only once. Source material: naive CD4+ T cells from PBMCs. Source of these receptors: a man between 18 and 35 years old in good health. Some clones in this sample may be carry-over from other donors' samples. Both conserved end residues are part of each CDR3. The D gene is left open where the match is weak. Clone size appears in some rows only: once, few, many, or a class for an expanded clone.

clone_size	v_call	j_call	d_call	cdr3_length	cdr3_nt	cdr3_aa
.	TRBV7-9	TRBJ2-2	TRBD2	17	TGTGCCAGCAGCTCGACGGGACTAGCGGGAGAGGCCGGGGAGCTGTTTTTT	CASSSTGLAGEAGELFF
.	TRBV29-1	TRBJ2-1	TRBD2	15	TGCAGCGTCCTAGACCGTAGCGGGAACTACAATGAGCAGTTCTTC	CSVLDRSGNYNEQFF
once	TRBV28	TRBJ1-1	TRBD1	14	TGTGCCACCAACCTCCCAGGGGGGTACACTGAAGCTTTCTTT	CATNLPGGYTEAFF
once	TRBV4-3	TRBJ1-1	TRBD1	14	TGCGCCAGCAGCATGAGGGGGCGTGTGGCTGAAGCTTTCTTT	CASSMRGRVAEAFF
.	TRBV18	TRBJ2-1	TRBD2	15	TGTGCCAGCTCACCCCTCGGGACTAGGTTAAATGAGCAGTTCTTC	CASSPLGTRLNEQFF
few	TRBV30	TRBJ2-7	.	11	TGTGCCTGGAGTTCCACCTACGAGCAGTACTTC	CAWSSTYEQYF
.	TRBV5-6	TRBJ1-6	.	17	TGTGCCAGCAGCTTTCTCCCTCCCAGCTCCTATAATTCACCCCTCCACTTT	CASSFLPPSSYNSPLHF
.	TRBV6-1	TRBJ2-2	TRBD1	13	TGTGCCAGCAGGGATACAGGGGCCGGGGAGCTGTTTTTT	CASRDTGAGELFF
.	TRBV9	TRBJ2-2	.	14	TGTGCCAGCAGCGTACTAATGAACACCGGGGAGCTGTTTTTT	CASSVLMNTGELFF
.	TRBV6-1	TRBJ1-5	.	15	TGTGCCAGCAGTGAAGTGGGGTATAGCAATCAGCCCCAGCATTTT	CASSEVGYSNQPQHF
once	TRBV13	TRBJ1-3	TRBD1	15	TGTGCCAGCAGCGTCCGGGACAGGGCGGGAAACACCATATATTTT	CASSVRDRAGNTIYF
.	TRBV19	TRBJ1-1	TRBD1	15	TGTGCCAGAATCCAAACAGGGGGCCTAGGGACTGAAGCTTTCTTT	CARIQTGGLGTEAFF
.	TRBV4-3	TRBJ2-1	.	13	TGCGCCAGCAGCCAAGTTATCTATTTTGAGCAGTTCTTC	CASSQVIYFEQFF
.	TRBV11-3	TRBJ2-7	TRBD1	15	TGTGCCAGCAGCCTCCGGGGGACAGGGGGCTACGAGCAGTACTTC	CASSLRGTGGYEQYF
.	TRBV7-2	TRBJ2-7	.	14	TGTGCCAGCAGCTTACAACCGATGGCGGGGGAGCAGTACTTC	CASSLQPMAGEQYF
.	TRBV7-9	TRBJ1-3	.	13	TGTGCCAGCAGAGCCTTCTCTGGAAACACCATATATTTT	CASRAFSGNTIYF
.	TRBV18	TRBJ1-1	.	14	TGTGCCAGCTCACCATCAGCCAGGGACACTGAAGCTTTCTTT	CASSPSARDTEAFF
.	TRBV5-1	TRBJ2-1	.	14	TGCGCCAGCAGCCCCCAAGCCTCCTACAATGAGCAGTTCTTC	CASSPQASYNEQFF
once	TRBV28	TRBJ2-7	.	15	TGTGCCAGCCGCTCGGGGGCCTTACCCTCCTACGAGCAGTACTTC	CASRSGALPSYEQYF
.	TRBV11-2	TRBJ1-3	TRBD1	15	TGTGCCAGCAGCATTCGACAGGGGACTGGAAACACCATATATTTT	CASSIRQGTGNTIYF
.	TRBV6-1	TRBJ1-5	.	14	TGTGCCAGCAGCCTAGCGGTGAAGAGTCAGCCCCAGCATTTT	CASSLAVKSQPQHF
.	TRBV30	TRBJ1-5	.	15	TGTGCCTGGAGTGTAATGGATAACAGGGCTCAGCCCCAGCATTTT	CAWSVMDNRAQPQHF
.	TRBV10-1	TRBJ2-2	.	12	TGCGCCACCGTGAGGGGCACCGGGGAGCTGTTTTTT	CATVRGTGELFF
.	TRBV2	TRBJ2-2	.	13	TGTGCCAGCAGTGAGGGGATAACCGGGGAGCTGTTTTTT	CASSEGITGELFF
.	TRBV9	TRBJ2-1	.	16	TGTGCCAGCAGCCCCCGCGGGGTTAGCTCCTACAATGAGCAGTTCTTC	CASSPRGVSSYNEQFF
.	TRBV5-1	TRBJ1-1	.	14	TGCGCCAGCACCCCTCCGGGAGTAGCTTCCCAAGCTTTCTTT	CASTPPGVASQAFF
.	TRBV6-5	TRBJ1-5	TRBD1	15	TGTGCCAGCAGGCGACAGGGCTTGGGCAATCAGCCCCAGCATTTT	CASRRQGLGNQPQHF
.	TRBV10-1	TRBJ2-1	.	11	TGCGCCAGCAGTGAGGACAATGAGCAGTTCTTC	CASSEDNEQFF
.	TRBV28	TRBJ1-1	.	14	TGTGCCAGCAGTCTTAGGACGGTGAACACTGAAGCTTTCTTT	CASSLRTVNTEAFF
.	TRBV6-5	TRBJ2-3	TRBD1	15	TGTGCCAGCAGTTTGACAGGGGAGTCCACAGATACGCAGTATTTT	CASSLTGESTDTQYF
once	TRBV6-1	TRBJ2-1	.	15	TGTGCCAGCACCTCCGACAGGAGCTCCTACAATGAGCAGTTCTTC	CASTSDRSSYNEQFF
.	TRBV6-5	TRBJ2-4	TRBD1	13	TGTGCCAGCAGGGGGACAGGGACGGACATTCAGTACTTC	CASRGTGTDIQYF
.	TRBV21-1	TRBJ1-1	.	15	TGTGCCAGCAGCGCAACCGGGACACTTAACACTGAAGCTTTCTTT	CASSATGTLNTEAFF
.	TRBV27	TRBJ2-1	.	16	TGTGCCAGCAGTTTAGGGGCCTTTAGCTCCTACAATGAGCAGTTCTTC	CASSLGAFSSYNEQFF
.	TRBV5-1	TRBJ1-4	TRBD1	14	TGCGCCAGCAGCGTGACAGGGATAGATGAAAAACTGTTTTTT	CASSVTGIDEKLFF
.	TRBV7-2	TRBJ2-7	TRBD2	14	TGTGCCAGCGGGGCTAGCGGAAACTCCTACGAGCAGTACTTC	CASGASGNSYEQYF
.	TRBV27	TRBJ2-7	.	14	TGTGCCAGCAGTTTAGGGCGCAGAACCTACGAGCAGTACTTC	CASSLGRRTYEQYF
.	TRBV28	TRBJ1-5	.	16	TGTGCCAGCAGTTTGTGGGGAGGGGGGGGCAATCAGCCCCAGCATTTT	CASSLWGGGGNQPQHF
.	TRBV2	TRBJ1-2	.	12	TGTGCCAGCAGAAGCGAAGACTATGGCTACACCTTC	CASRSEDYGYTF
.	TRBV10-3	TRBJ2-7	TRBD1	15	TGTGCCAGCGCACCCGGGACAGGGGGCGACTACGAGCAGTACTTC	CASAPGTGGDYEQYF
.	TRBV9	TRBJ1-3	.	14	TGTGCCAGCAGCGTATTGTCGAGTCAAAACACCATATATTTT	CASSVLSSQNTIYF
.	TRBV28	TRBJ2-3	TRBD2	16	TGTGCCAGCAGTTTATCGGCTAGCGGAAGCACAGATACGCAGTATTTT	CASSLSASGSTDTQYF
.	TRBV5-6	TRBJ1-2	.	13	TGTGCCAGCACCCTCGGAGGGATTTATGGCTACACCTTC	CASTLGGIYGYTF
.	TRBV9	TRBJ2-7	.	12	TGTGCCAGCAGCTCAGCCCCCAACGAGCAGTACTTC	CASSSAPNEQYF
.	TRBV25-1	TRBJ1-6	.	16	TGTGCCAGCAGTGAAATAGGCAGCTCCTATAATTCACCCCTCCACTTT	CASSEIGSSYNSPLHF
.	TRBV19	TRBJ2-3	.	13	TGTGCCAGTAGTACCAGTAGTACAGATACGCAGTATTTT	CASSTSSTDTQYF
.	TRBV29-1	TRBJ2-7	TRBD1	15	TGCAGCGTTCTTGGGACAGGGGGCTCGACTGACGAGCAGTACTTC	CSVLGTGGSTDEQYF
once	TRBV7-9	TRBJ1-2	.	13	TGTGCCAGCAGCTTCGCCACGGGAAATGGCTACACCTTC	CASSFATGNGYTF
.	TRBV27	TRBJ2-1	TRBD1	16	TGTGCCAGCAGTTTCGGGCCGGGACAGGGGATCAATGAGCAGTTCTTC	CASSFGPGQGINEQFF
.	TRBV5-1	TRBJ2-5	.	15	TGCGCCAGCGGGCGTGGGATAGCGGAGGAAGAGACCCAGTACTTC	CASGRGIAEEETQYF
.	TRBV11-2	TRBJ1-3	.	16	TGTGCCAGCAGCCCGACCGCTGGGGTTCCTGGAAACACCATATATTTT	CASSPTAGVPGNTIYF
once	TRBV6-1	TRBJ2-3	TRBD1	15	TGTGCCAGCAGTCCCGGACAGGGTGGCACAGATACGCAGTATTTT	CASSPGQGGTDTQYF
.	TRBV27	TRBJ1-1	TRBD1	18	TGTGCCAGCAGTTCCCATAGGGGGCGCCCCGGTTTGAACACTGAAGCTTTCTTT	CASSSHRGRPGLNTEAFF
.	TRBV5-1	TRBJ1-6	.	15	TGCGCCAGCAGCTTTAGACAGGATGATAATTCACCCCTCCACTTT	CASSFRQDDNSPLHF
.	TRBV5-1	TRBJ2-2	TRBD1	16	TGCGCCAGCGATTTGACAGGACAGGGTAACACCGGGGAGCTGTTTTTT	CASDLTGQGNTGELFF
.	TRBV29-1	TRBJ2-1	TRBD1	13	TGCAGCGTTGAAGATTTCACCGGGACAGGGAGGTTCTTC	CSVEDFTGTGRFF
.	TRBV13	TRBJ2-2	TRBD2	18	TGTGCCAGCAGCACGCGACTAGCGGGAGGGATGGTGACCGGGGAGCTGTTTTTT	CASSTRLAGGMVTGELFF